The subject of this entry is one T cell receptor (beta chain). Clones were sequenced by immunoSEQ multiplex PCR, and TCRdb holds only the in-frame ones, with some missing. The table has about 110,000 clones, approximately 90% seen once. These data belong to a study of OX40 agonist ivuxolimab in advanced cancers. The CDR3 is made up of 14 amino acids. The J segment lost 3 bases and the V segment lost 7 bases, leaving 6 bases of the junction unmatched. Looked up from germline, CDR1 is SQVTM and CDR2 is ANQGSEA. This chain uses TRBV29-1 with TRBJ2-5; 12 bases are shared with TRBD1. Sequencing was performed on CD4+ or CD8+ T cells sorted from blood, taken in a trial of the OX40 agonist ivuxolimab. The TCR originated in an adult with an advanced solid tumor such as melanoma, head and neck, liver or kidney cancer. This chain's CDR3 is CSARGTGGKETQYF. For the CDR3, the DNA is TGCAGCGCGAGGGGGACAGGGGGCAAAGAGACCCAGTACTTC.